This entry lists 5 T cell receptor beta chains sequenced from one sample in a study of blood T cells in healthy people across ages. It was with a sample-barcoded 5' primer and a J-beta primer mix that a second PCR of roughly 6 to 12 cycles was run. A single record per CDR3 protein comes from TCRdb applying MiXCR to the 5' RACE reads. Among roughly 560,000 distinct CDR3 sequences listed, approximately 25% were seen once. This sample was also put to use in a study of T cells of mothers and their children.

Specimen: blood. The receptors shown here come from a boy between 10 and 17 years old in good health.

V is TRBV7-2 and J is TRBJ2-1; no definite D call. TRBJ2-7 matches the DNA end more closely, so the J call is doubtful. CDR1 and CDR2 from the germline V gene are SGHTA and FQGNSA. The CDR3 is 15 amino acids. CDR3 amino acids: CASSYTRTFSYEQYF. CDR3 DNA: TGTGCCAGCAGCTATACAAGGACCTTTTCCTACGAGCAGTACTTC.

The chain links TRBV4-3 to TRBJ2-7; 9 bases match TRBD2. The germline V gene encodes CDR1 LGHNA and CDR2 YSLEER. The V and J ends lost 1 base and 2 bases, in that order; junction bases with no gene match: 12. This CDR3 contains 18 residues. This CDR3 reads CASSQGLAGTLKAYEQYF. The CDR3 DNA reads TGCGCCAGCAGCCAAGGCCTAGCGGGGACACTAAAGGCCTACGAGCAGTACTTC.

This chain links TRBV6-6 with TRBJ2-5, with TRBD2 as a possible D gene (5 bases). The closer fit of TRBJ2-7 to the DNA end suggests the J call may be wrong. This CDR3 comprises 14 residues. Germline V gene data show CDR1 as MNHNY and CDR2 as SVGAGI (reference sequence). CDR3 region: CASSYARALNEQYF. In nucleotides, the CDR3 is TGTGCCAGCAGTTACGCGCGGGCTCTCAACGAGCAGTACTTC.

The V and J genes are TRBV13 and TRBJ2-1; 12 bases are shared with TRBD2. CDR3 size: 19 residues. After removal of 0 bases from V and 2 bases from J, the junction contained 8 bases not matched to a gene. Looked up from germline, CDR1 is PRHDT and CDR2 is FYEKMQ (reference sequence). CDR3 region: CASSLGEPTSGGPYNEQFF. The DNA of the CDR3 is TGTGCCAGCAGCTTAGGTGAGCCGACTAGCGGGGGCCCCTACAATGAGCAGTTCTTC.

The chain employs TRBV28 and TRBJ2-6, with D possibly matching TRBD2 (6 bases). The germline V and J ends were trimmed by 5 bases and 4 bases, with 9 bases remaining between them. From germline, CDR1 is MDHEN and CDR2 SYDVKM. The CDR3 loop spans 14 amino acids. The CDR3 coding sequence is TGTGCCAGCAGTCCCCGGGAGGGGGCCAACGTCCTGACTTTC. It encodes CASSPREGANVLTF.